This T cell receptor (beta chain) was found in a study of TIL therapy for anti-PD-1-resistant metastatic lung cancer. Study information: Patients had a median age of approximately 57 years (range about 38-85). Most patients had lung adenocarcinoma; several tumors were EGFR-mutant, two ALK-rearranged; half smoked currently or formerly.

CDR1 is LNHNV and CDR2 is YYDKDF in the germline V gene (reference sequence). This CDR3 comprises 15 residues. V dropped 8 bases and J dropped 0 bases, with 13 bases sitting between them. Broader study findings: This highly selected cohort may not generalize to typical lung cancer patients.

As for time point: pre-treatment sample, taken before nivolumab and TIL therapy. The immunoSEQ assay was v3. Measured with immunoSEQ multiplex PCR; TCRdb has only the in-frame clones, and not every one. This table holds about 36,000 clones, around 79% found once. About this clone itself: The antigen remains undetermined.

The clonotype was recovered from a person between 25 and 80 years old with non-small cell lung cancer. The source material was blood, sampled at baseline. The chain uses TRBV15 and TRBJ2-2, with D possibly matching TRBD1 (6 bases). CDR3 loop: CATGEQGSNTGELFF. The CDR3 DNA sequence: TGTGCCACCGGCGAACAGGGATCGAACACCGGGGAGCTGTTTTTT. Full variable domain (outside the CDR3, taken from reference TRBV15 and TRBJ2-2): DAMVIQNPRYQVTQFGKPVTLSCSQTLNHNVMYWYQQKSSQAPKLLFHYYDKDFNNEADTPDNFQSRRPNTSFCFLDIRSPGLGDTAMYLCATGEQGSNTGELFFGEGSRLTVL.